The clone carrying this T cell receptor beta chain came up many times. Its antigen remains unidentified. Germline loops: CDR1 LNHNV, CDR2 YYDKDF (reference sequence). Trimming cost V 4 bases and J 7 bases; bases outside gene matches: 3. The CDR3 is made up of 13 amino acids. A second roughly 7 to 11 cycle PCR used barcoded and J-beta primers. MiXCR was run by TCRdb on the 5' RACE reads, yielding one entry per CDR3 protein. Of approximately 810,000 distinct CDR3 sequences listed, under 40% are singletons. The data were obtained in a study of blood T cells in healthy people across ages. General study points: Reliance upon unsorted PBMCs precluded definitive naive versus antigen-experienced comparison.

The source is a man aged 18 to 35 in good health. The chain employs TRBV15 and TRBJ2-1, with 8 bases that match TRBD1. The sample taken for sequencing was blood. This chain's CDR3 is CATSTRTGNEQFF. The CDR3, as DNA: TGTGCCACCAGCACCCGGACAGGGAATGAGCAGTTCTTC. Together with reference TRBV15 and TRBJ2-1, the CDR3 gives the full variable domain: DAMVIQNPRYQVTQFGKPVTLSCSQTLNHNVMYWYQQKSSQAPKLLFHYYDKDFNNEADTPDNFQSRRPNTSFCFLDIRSPGLGDTAMYLCATSTRTGNEQFFGPGTRLTVL.